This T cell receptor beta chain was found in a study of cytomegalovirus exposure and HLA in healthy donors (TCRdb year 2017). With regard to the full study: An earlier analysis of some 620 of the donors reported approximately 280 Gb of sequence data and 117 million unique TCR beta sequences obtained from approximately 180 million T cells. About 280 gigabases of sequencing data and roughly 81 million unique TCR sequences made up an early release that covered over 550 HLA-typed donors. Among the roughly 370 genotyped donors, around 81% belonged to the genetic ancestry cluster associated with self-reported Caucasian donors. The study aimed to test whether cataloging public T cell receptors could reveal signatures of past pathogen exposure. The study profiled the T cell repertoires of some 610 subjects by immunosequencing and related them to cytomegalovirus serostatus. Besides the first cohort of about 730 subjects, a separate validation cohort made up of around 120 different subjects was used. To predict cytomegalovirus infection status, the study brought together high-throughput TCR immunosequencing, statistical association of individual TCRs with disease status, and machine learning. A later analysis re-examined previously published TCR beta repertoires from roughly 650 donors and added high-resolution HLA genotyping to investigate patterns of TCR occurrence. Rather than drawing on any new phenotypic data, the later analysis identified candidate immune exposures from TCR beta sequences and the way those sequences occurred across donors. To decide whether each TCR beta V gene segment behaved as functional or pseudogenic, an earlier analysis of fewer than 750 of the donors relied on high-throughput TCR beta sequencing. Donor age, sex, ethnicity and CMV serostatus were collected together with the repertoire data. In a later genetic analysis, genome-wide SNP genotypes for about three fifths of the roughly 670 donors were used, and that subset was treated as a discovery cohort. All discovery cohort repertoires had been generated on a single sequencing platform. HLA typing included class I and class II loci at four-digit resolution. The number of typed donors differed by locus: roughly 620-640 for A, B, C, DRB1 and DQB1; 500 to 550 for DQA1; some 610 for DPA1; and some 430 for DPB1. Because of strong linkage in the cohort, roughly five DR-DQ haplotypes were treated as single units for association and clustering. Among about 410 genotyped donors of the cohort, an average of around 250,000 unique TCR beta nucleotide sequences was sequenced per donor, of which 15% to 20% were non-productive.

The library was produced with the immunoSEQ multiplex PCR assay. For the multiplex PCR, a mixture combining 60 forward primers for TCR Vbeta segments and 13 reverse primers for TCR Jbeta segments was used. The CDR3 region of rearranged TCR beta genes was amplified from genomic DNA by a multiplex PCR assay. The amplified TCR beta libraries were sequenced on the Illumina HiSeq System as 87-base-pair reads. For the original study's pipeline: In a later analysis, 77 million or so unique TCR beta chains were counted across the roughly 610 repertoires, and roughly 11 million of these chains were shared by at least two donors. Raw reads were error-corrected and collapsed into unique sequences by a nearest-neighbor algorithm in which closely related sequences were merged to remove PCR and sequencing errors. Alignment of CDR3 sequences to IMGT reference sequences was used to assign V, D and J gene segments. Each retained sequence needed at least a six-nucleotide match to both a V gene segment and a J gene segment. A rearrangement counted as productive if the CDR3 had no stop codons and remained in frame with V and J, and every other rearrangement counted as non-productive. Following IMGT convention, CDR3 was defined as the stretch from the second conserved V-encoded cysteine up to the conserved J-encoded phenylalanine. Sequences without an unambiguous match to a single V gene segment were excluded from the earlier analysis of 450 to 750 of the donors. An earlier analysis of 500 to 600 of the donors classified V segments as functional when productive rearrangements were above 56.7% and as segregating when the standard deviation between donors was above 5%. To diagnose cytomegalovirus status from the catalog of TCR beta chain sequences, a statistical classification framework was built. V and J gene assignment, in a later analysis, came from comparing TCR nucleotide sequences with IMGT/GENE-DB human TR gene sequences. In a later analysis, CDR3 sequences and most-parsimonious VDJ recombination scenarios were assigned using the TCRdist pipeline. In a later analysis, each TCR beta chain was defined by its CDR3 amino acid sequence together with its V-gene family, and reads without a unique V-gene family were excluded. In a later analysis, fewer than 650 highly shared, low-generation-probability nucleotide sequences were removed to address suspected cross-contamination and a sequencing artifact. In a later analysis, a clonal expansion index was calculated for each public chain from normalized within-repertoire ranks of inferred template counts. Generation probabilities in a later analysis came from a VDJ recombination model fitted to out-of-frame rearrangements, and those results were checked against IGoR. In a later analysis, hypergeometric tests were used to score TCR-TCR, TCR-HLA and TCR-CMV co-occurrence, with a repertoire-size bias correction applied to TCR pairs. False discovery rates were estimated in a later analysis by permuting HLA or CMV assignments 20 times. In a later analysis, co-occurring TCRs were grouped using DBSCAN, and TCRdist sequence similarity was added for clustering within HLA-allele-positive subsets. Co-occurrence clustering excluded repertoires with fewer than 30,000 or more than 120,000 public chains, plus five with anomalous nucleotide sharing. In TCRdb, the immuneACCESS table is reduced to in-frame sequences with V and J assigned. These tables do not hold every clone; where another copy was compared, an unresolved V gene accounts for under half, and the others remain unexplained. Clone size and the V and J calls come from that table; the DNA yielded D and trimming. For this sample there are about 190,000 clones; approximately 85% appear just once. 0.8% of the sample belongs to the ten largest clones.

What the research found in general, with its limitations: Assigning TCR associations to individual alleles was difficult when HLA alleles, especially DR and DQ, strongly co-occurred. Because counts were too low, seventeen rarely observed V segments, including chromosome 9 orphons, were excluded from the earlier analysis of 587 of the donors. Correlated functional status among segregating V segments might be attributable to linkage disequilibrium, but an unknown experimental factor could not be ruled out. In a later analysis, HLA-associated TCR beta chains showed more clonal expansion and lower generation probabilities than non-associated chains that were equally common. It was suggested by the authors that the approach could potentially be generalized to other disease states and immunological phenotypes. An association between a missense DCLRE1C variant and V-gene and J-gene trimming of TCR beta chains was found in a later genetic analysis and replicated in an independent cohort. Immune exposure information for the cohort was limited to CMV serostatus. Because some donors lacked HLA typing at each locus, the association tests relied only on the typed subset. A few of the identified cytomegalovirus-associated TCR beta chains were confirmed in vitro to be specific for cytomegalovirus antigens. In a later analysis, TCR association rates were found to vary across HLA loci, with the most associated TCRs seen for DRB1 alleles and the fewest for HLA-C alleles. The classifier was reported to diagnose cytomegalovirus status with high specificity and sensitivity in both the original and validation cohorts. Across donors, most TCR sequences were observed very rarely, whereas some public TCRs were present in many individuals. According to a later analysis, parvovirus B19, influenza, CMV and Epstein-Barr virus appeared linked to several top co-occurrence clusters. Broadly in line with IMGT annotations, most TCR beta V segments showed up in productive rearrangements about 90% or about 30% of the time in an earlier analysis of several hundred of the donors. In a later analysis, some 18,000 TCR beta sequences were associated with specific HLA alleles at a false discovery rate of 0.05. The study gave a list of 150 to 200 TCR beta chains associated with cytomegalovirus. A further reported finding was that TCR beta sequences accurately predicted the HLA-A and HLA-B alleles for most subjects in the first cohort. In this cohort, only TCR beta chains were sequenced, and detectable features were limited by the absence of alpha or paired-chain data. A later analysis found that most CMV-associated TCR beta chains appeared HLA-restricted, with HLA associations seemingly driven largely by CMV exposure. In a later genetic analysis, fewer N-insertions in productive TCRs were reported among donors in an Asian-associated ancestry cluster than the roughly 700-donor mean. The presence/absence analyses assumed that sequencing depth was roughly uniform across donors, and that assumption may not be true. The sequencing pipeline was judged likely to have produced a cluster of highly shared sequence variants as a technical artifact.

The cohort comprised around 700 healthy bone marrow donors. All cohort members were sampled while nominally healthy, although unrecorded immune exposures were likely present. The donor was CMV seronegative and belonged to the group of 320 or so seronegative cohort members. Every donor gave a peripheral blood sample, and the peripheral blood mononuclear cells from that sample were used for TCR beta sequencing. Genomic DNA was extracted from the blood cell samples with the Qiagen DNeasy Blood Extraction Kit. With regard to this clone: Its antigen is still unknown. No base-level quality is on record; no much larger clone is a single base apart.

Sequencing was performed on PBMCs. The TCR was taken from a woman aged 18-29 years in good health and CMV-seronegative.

The sequenced DNA is TGTGCCAGCGATCTCGGACAGGGAAAGGCTTGGAGTGGCTACACCTTC. This is translated as CASDLGQGKAWSGYTF. The chain is encoded by TRBV2 joined to TRBJ1-2; 8 central bases correspond to TRBD1. Unmatched junction bases come to 18, with V trimmed by 8 bases and J by 7 bases. CDR1 and CDR2 were assigned from the germline V gene as SNHLY and FYNNEI. The CDR3 contains 16 residues, cysteine and phenylalanine counted. Only the CDR3 part of the read is kept: 48 bases, read in frame from the first base.